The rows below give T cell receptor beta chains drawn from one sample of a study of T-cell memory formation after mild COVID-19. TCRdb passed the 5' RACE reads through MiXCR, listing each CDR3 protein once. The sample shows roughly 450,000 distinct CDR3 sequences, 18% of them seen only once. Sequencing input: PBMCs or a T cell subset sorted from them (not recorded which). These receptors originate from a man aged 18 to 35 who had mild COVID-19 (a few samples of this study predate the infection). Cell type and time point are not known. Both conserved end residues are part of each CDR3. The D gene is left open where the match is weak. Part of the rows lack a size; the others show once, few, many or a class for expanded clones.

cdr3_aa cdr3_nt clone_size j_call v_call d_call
CSARGSGGIGTDTQYF TGCAGTGCTAGAGGCTCAGGGGGCATCGGCACAGATACGCAGTATTTT NA TRBJ2-3 TRBV20-1 TRBD1
CASSEVYQNTEAFF TGTGCCAGCAGTGAAGTGTACCAGAACACTGAAGCTTTCTTT few TRBJ1-1 TRBV6-1 NA
CASSINRVQETQYF TGTGCCAGCAGCATAAACAGGGTGCAAGAGACCCAGTACTTC NA TRBJ2-5 TRBV5-6 NA
CASSYDLDRGEVSYTF TGTGCCAGCAGTTATGATCTCGACAGGGGAGAAGTCAGCTACACCTTC few TRBJ1-2 TRBV5-6 TRBD1
CASSMWVNTEAFF TGTGCCAGTAGTATGTGGGTGAACACTGAAGCTTTCTTT few TRBJ1-1 TRBV19 NA
CASSLEGRFEQFF TGCGCCAGCAGCTTGGAGGGCAGATTTGAGCAGTTCTTC few TRBJ2-1 TRBV5-1 NA
CASSESGVTSPLHF TGTGCCAGCAGCGAATCCGGGGTTACTTCACCCCTCCACTTT NA TRBJ1-6 TRBV9 NA
CSASDSGKKETQYF TGCAGTGCTAGCGATAGCGGCAAAAAAGAGACCCAGTACTTC many TRBJ2-5 TRBV20-1 NA
CASSFISTEAFF TGTGCCAGCAGTTTCATCAGCACTGAAGCTTTCTTT NA TRBJ1-1 TRBV12-3/TRBV12-4 NA
CASSPTGASNQPQHF TGTGCCAGCAGCCCGACAGGGGCTAGCAATCAGCCCCAGCATTTT NA TRBJ1-5 TRBV11-2 TRBD1
CSAEPGIGTDTQYF TGCAGTGCTGAGCCGGGAATCGGCACAGATACGCAGTATTTT NA TRBJ2-3 TRBV20-1 NA
CAISETSKWDRAGFLWQFF TGTGCCATCAGTGAGACATCCAAGTGGGACAGGGCTGGGTTTCTTTGGCAGTTCTTC NA TRBJ2-1 TRBV10-3 TRBD1
CASSQLYRGAEAFF TGCGCCAGCAGCCAACTTTACAGGGGAGCTGAAGCTTTCTTT NA TRBJ1-1 TRBV4-3 TRBD1
CASSPKGYEQYF TGTGCCAGCAGCCCGAAGGGGTACGAGCAGTACTTC few TRBJ2-7 TRBV7-9 NA
CASSLDPTGGGSGANVLTF TGCGCCAGCAGCTTGGACCCGACAGGGGGAGGCTCTGGGGCCAACGTCCTGACTTTC few TRBJ2-6 TRBV5-1 TRBD1
CSASKSPPYEQYF TGCAGCGCTAGCAAGTCTCCGCCCTACGAGCAGTACTTC many TRBJ2-7 TRBV29-1 NA
CASSSLVHEQFF TGTGCCAGCAGCTCGCTAGTACATGAGCAGTTCTTC NA TRBJ2-1 TRBV7-9 NA
CASSFLAGGTEHTGELFF TGTGCCAGCAGCTTCCTAGCGGGGGGCACTGAACACACCGGGGAGCTGTTTTTT NA TRBJ2-2 TRBV5-5 TRBD2
CASSPKGEAFF TGTGCCAGCAGCCCAAAGGGGGAGGCTTTCTTT NA TRBJ1-1 TRBV11-2 NA
CASSEQPGLGIEGQYF TGCGCCAGCAGCGAGCAACCGGGACTAGGGATCGAGGGCCAGTACTTC NA TRBJ2-5 TRBV5-1 TRBD2
CASTLRGGEKLFF TGTGCCAGCACCCTTAGGGGAGGTGAAAAACTGTTTTTT few TRBJ1-4 TRBV9 NA
CSARGQGSLAGIQETQYF TGCAGTGCTAGAGGTCAGGGGTCACTAGCGGGGATCCAAGAGACCCAGTACTTC NA TRBJ2-5 TRBV20-1 TRBD2
CASSWGAGTDTQYF TGCGCCAGCAGCTGGGGGGCCGGGACAGATACGCAGTATTTT many TRBJ2-3 TRBV5-1 NA
CASSQGEGLATDTQYF TGCGCCAGCAGCCAAGGGGAGGGACTAGCTACAGATACGCAGTATTTT NA TRBJ2-3 TRBV4-3 TRBD2
CASSFGPIFANYGYTF TGCGCCAGCAGCTTTGGGCCGATCTTCGCTAACTATGGCTACACCTTC NA TRBJ1-2 TRBV5-1 NA
CASSENDEQFF TGTGCCAGCAGTGAAAATGATGAGCAGTTCTTC few TRBJ2-1 TRBV25-1 NA
CASSLVGALSPGYGYTF TGTGCCAGCAGCTTAGTTGGGGCGCTTTCTCCAGGCTATGGCTACACCTTC NA TRBJ1-2 TRBV11-2 NA
CASTHSGTGGYNEQFF TGTGCCAGCACCCATTCCGGGACAGGGGGCTACAATGAGCAGTTCTTC NA TRBJ2-1 TRBV7-2 TRBD1
CASSLGENTGELFF TGTGCCAGCAGCTTGGGGGAAAACACCGGGGAGCTGTTTTTT many TRBJ2-2 TRBV5-6 NA
CASSLRRGLYEQYF TGCGCCAGCAGCTTGCGCAGGGGGCTCTACGAGCAGTACTTC few TRBJ2-7 TRBV5-1 TRBD1
CASQMGDSTGELFF TGTGCCAGCCAGATGGGGGACTCCACCGGGGAGCTGTTTTTT few TRBJ2-2 TRBV12-3/TRBV12-4 NA
CASSLPGQGTGKQFF TGTGCCAGCAGCTTACCCGGACAGGGGACGGGGAAGCAGTTCTTC many TRBJ2-1 TRBV7-9 TRBD1
CASSYPRGGQDAGGYTF TGTGCCAGCAGTTACCCCCGGGGGGGACAGGATGCCGGCGGCTACACCTTC NA TRBJ1-2 TRBV6-6 TRBD1
CASNRDNQPQHF TGTGCCAGTAACAGGGACAATCAGCCCCAGCATTTT few TRBJ1-5 TRBV7-9 NA
CASSQGRPRGDTQYF TGCGCCAGCAGCCAAGGCCGACCCCGGGGAGATACGCAGTATTTT few TRBJ2-3 TRBV4-3 NA
CASTLSPHDYEQYF TGCGCCAGCACCCTATCCCCTCATGACTACGAGCAGTACTTC few TRBJ2-7 TRBV5-1 NA
CASSATGTWNSPLHF TGTGCCAGCAGCGCGACAGGGACATGGAATTCACCCCTCCACTTT NA TRBJ1-6 TRBV9 TRBD1
CASSNGGLEELFF TGTGCCAGCTCCAACGGGGGCCTCGAGGAACTGTTTTTT NA TRBJ1-4 TRBV18 NA
CASSPYMTRENTEAFF TGTGCCAGCTCACCATATATGACAAGGGAGAACACTGAAGCTTTCTTT NA TRBJ1-1 TRBV18 NA
CASSLGQGEPYNEQFF TGCGCCAGCAGCCTGGGACAGGGGGAGCCCTACAATGAGCAGTTCTTC NA TRBJ2-1 TRBV5-1 TRBD1
CASSPPRTSGGNEQFF TGCGCCAGCAGCCCCCCCCGGACTAGCGGGGGCAATGAGCAGTTCTTC NA TRBJ2-1 TRBV4-1 TRBD2
CASSLEGGAEAFF TGCGCCAGCAGCTTGGAGGGAGGGGCTGAAGCTTTCTTT NA TRBJ1-1 TRBV5-1 NA
CSVEGYTF TGCAGCGTTGAGGGCTACACCTTC NA TRBJ1-2 TRBV29-1 NA
CATSRGRERGYEQYF TGTGCCACCAGCAGAGGCAGGGAGCGGGGATACGAGCAGTACTTC NA TRBJ2-7 TRBV15 TRBD2
CASSKGGGSSYEQYF TGTGCCAGCAGTAAAGGGGGGGGCAGCTCCTACGAGCAGTACTTC few TRBJ2-7 TRBV7-2 NA
CASSATGALIHNEQFF TGTGCCAGCAGCGCAACGGGGGCGTTGATCCACAATGAGCAGTTCTTC NA TRBJ2-1 TRBV9 NA
CAISRGETQYF TGTGCCATCTCTCGGGGCGAGACCCAGTACTTC many TRBJ2-5 TRBV10-3 NA
CASSPGVAGGDEQFF TGTGCCAGTAGTCCTGGAGTAGCGGGGGGTGATGAGCAGTTCTTC many TRBJ2-1 TRBV19 TRBD2
CASSSRTGRAGELFF TGTGCCAGCAGCTCCAGGACAGGGAGAGCTGGGGAGCTGTTTTTT many TRBJ2-2 TRBV7-2 TRBD1
CASSFGLVETQYF TGCGCCAGCAGTTTTGGACTAGTGGAGACCCAGTACTTC few TRBJ2-5 TRBV5-1 TRBD2
CASMLGQSYEQYF TGTGCCAGCATGCTAGGACAGTCCTACGAGCAGTACTTC NA TRBJ2-7 TRBV6-1 NA
CASSPMAKIRETQYF TGTGCCAGCTCACCAATGGCGAAGATACGGGAGACCCAGTACTTC NA TRBJ2-5 TRBV18 NA
CASSTLVRDQETQYF TGTGCCAGCTCAACCCTGGTGAGGGATCAAGAGACCCAGTACTTC NA TRBJ2-5 TRBV18 NA
CASSDTGYGYTF TGTGCCAGCAGTGACACGGGCTATGGCTACACCTTC NA TRBJ1-2 TRBV12-3/TRBV12-4 NA
CASRGMPDTQYF TGTGCCAGCAGGGGTATGCCAGATACGCAGTATTTT NA TRBJ2-3 TRBV28 NA
CASNPGGGEETQYF TGTGCCAGCAACCCAGGGGGCGGAGAAGAGACCCAGTACTTC few TRBJ2-5 TRBV6-2/TRBV6-3 TRBD1
CSVETGGGSPLHF TGCAGCGTTGAGACCGGGGGTGGTTCACCCCTCCACTTT few TRBJ1-6 TRBV29-1 NA
CSALGTGMNEKLFF TGCAGTGCTCTCGGGACAGGGATGAATGAAAAACTGTTTTTT few TRBJ1-4 TRBV20-1 TRBD1
CASSSSGRGAGELFF TGCGCCAGCAGCTCCTCTGGCAGAGGGGCCGGGGAGCTGTTTTTT NA TRBJ2-2 TRBV5-1 NA